The 30 T cell receptor beta chains reported below all come from one sample, sequenced in a study of T cell repertoires in cytomegalovirus infection. One entry per CDR3 protein results from TCRdb running MiXCR on the reads. This table has about 490,000 distinct CDR3 sequences, about 26% appearing once. Sequences were obtained from PBMCs. The receptors come from a human donor in good health (CMV status not recorded). Some clones in this sample may be carry-over from other donors' samples.

The chain carries TRBV2 and TRBJ1-1; the match to TRBD1 covers 8 bases. CDR1 SNHLY and CDR2 FYNNEI come from the germline V gene. V was pared by 6 bases and J by 5 bases, with 5 bases of the junction left unmatched. This CDR3 spans 13 amino acids. The CDR3 loop is CASSDTGGTEAFF. DNA for the CDR3: TGTGCCAGCAGCGATACAGGGGGGACTGAAGCTTTCTTT.

This clonotype was seen repeatedly, ten times or more. The chain couples TRBV7-2 to TRBJ2-7, with D possibly being TRBD1 (5 bases). There are 18 residues in the CDR3. The V and J ends lost 1 base and 1 base respectively, with 20 bases between them. Germline V gives CDR1 SGHTA, CDR2 FQGNSA. The CDR3 here is CASSLVEGAGLSSYEQYF. CDR3 in DNA: TGTGCCAGCAGCTTAGTTGAAGGTGCAGGGCTGAGTTCCTACGAGCAGTACTTC.

The chain employs TRBV30 and TRBJ1-5; D is unclear. Deletions cut 2 bases from V and 8 bases from J, with 13 bases between. CDR1 GTSNPN and CDR2 SVGIG come from the germline V gene (reference sequence). The length of the CDR3 is 13 residues. The CDR3 DNA follows: TGTGCCTGGAGTCGGGAGGTCCGGGAGCCCCAGCATTTT. Encoded protein: CAWSREVREPQHF. The full variable domain, completed using reference TRBV30 and TRBJ1-5, is SQTIHQWPATLVQPVGSPLSLECTVEGTSNPNLYWYRQAAGRGLQLLFYSVGIGQISSEVPQNLSASRPQDRQFILSSKKLLLSDSGFYLCAWSREVREPQHFGDGTRLSIL.

This clonotype was recorded many times. V and J are TRBV7-9 and TRBJ2-7, with D uncertain. The CDR3 loop spans 14 amino acids. Germline CDR1 reads SEHNR; CDR2 reads FQNEAQ (reference sequence). Deletions cut 2 bases from V and 4 bases from J, with 12 bases between. This chain's CDR3 is CASSLLGPGYEQYV. Here the CDR3 DNA reads TGTGCCAGCAGCTTATTAGGGCCTGGTTACGAGCAGTACGTC.

This chain joins TRBV7-8 and TRBJ2-1; D not certain. The V and J ends lost 5 bases and 5 bases respectively, with 22 bases between them. This CDR3 comprises 17 residues. Germline loops: CDR1 SGHVS, CDR2 FQNEAQ. The CDR3 here is CASSHSGVWLKDNEQFF. In DNA form, the CDR3 reads TGTGCCAGCAGCCACTCGGGCGTTTGGTTAAAGGACAATGAGCAGTTCTTC.

This clonotype was observed many times. The genes are TRBV7-6 and TRBJ2-7, with 11 bases that match TRBD2. The CDR3 extends over 17 amino acids. Germline V gene data show CDR1 as SGHVS and CDR2 as FNYEAQ. V trimming: 0 bases; J trimming: 3 bases; junction bases outside the gene matches: 7. The CDR3 spells CASSLANLAGGIYEQYF. The CDR3 region has the DNA TGTGCCAGCAGCTTAGCCAATCTAGCGGGGGGAATCTACGAGCAGTACTTC. Supplemented by reference TRBV7-6 and TRBJ2-7, the full variable domain reads GAGVSQSPRYKVTKRGQDVALRCDPISGHVSLYWYRQALGQGPEFLTYFNYEAQQDKSGLPNDRFSAERPEGSISTLTIQRTEQRDSAMYRCASSLANLAGGIYEQYFGPGTRLTVT.

This chain joins TRBV11-3 and TRBJ2-1; D could derive from TRBD1 or TRBD2 (5 bases each). The germline gives CDR1 SGHNT, CDR2 YENEEA. CDR3 length equals 16 residues. Trimming took off 4 bases at V and 4 bases at J, with 17 bases between the two ends. Here the CDR3 reads CASSSLGEFPYNEQFF. The CDR3 DNA reads as TGTGCCAGCAGCTCCCTAGGGGAGTTTCCGTACAATGAGCAGTTCTTC.

The chain links TRBV2 to TRBJ1-3; D possibly corresponds to TRBD1 (6 bases). V was pared by 4 bases and J by 4 bases, with 8 bases between. This CDR3 contains 13 residues. CDR1 and CDR2 (germline): SNHLY, FYNNEI. The CDR3 protein is CASSGTEGNTIYF. The CDR3 region has the DNA TGTGCCAGCAGTGGGACAGAAGGAAACACCATATATTTT. Supplemented by reference TRBV2 and TRBJ1-3, the full variable domain reads EPEVTQTPSHQVTQMGQEVILRCVPISNHLYFYWYRQILGQKVEFLVSFYNNEISEKSEIFDDQFSVERPDGSNFTLKIRSTKLEDSAMYFCASSGTEGNTIYFGEGSWLTVV.

The sample holds a few counts of this clonotype. The CDR3: CATRDDGNTEAFF. In DNA, the CDR3 is TGTGCCACCAGAGACGACGGGAACACTGAAGCTTTCTTT. The chain is built from TRBV24-1 and TRBJ1-1; D remains ambiguous. The length of the CDR3 is 13 residues. Germline lookup yields CDR1 KGHDR and CDR2 SFDVKD. Trimming stripped 7 bases from V and 1 base from J, with 9 bases between.

Ten or more counts support this clonotype. One end of the junction fails to match germline, which may point to a read error. This chain connects TRBV7-6 to TRBJ1-4; D remains ambiguous. Germline V gene data show CDR1 as SGHVS and CDR2 as FNYEAQ. The CDR3 spans 12 residues. The CDR3 reads CASSPTNEKLFF. In DNA form, the CDR3 reads TGTGCCAGCAGCCCAACAAATGAAAAACTGTTTTTT.

The V gene is TRBV7-2, the J gene TRBJ2-6; tentatively, D is TRBD1 (6 bases). CDR1 and CDR2 from the germline V gene are SGHTA and FQGNSA. The CDR3 is 20 amino acids. V gave up 6 bases and J gave up 0 bases, with 24 bases separating them. For the CDR3, the DNA is TGTGCCAGCAGACAAAGACAGGCCACCTCGCATAGCTCTGGGGCCAACGTCCTGACTTTC. This gives the protein CASRQRQATSHSSGANVLTF.

The V gene is TRBV9, the J gene TRBJ1-6; D is ambiguous. CDR3 length: 14 residues. Germline CDR1 and CDR2: SGDLS and YYNGEE. The ends were cut back, 4 bases at V and 0 bases at J, with 5 bases in the middle. The CDR3 loop is CASSSGSYNSPLHF. The CDR3 coding sequence is TGTGCCAGCAGCTCGGGCTCCTATAATTCACCCCTCCACTTT.

This clonotype was recorded at least ten times. The chain recombines TRBV7-2 with TRBJ2-3; the match to TRBD2 covers 11 bases. Germline V gene lookup returns CDR1 SGHTA and CDR2 FQGNSA. The CDR3 loop spans 16 amino acids. The V and J ends lost 6 bases and 4 bases, in that order; junction bases with no gene match: 9. CDR3 sequence (DNA): TGTGCCAGCAGGCCCACTAGCGGGAGAGTCGCAGATACGCAGTATTTT. Protein product: CASRPTSGRVADTQYF.

J is TRBJ2-1 and V is TRBV4-1, with no clear D. Germline CDR1 MGHRA, CDR2 YSYEKL. CDR3 length: 12 amino acids. The ends were cut back, 1 base at V and 6 bases at J, with 4 bases in the middle. The CDR3 nucleotides are TGCGCCAGCAGCCAAGGGTTCAATGAGCAGTTCTTC. This gives the protein CASSQGFNEQFF.

There are a few counts of this clonotype. This rearrangement joins TRBV6-6 to TRBJ1-6; D remains unclear. The CDR3 is 14 residues long. The germline V gene encodes CDR1 MNHNY and CDR2 SVGAGI (reference sequence). The germline V and J ends were trimmed by 2 bases and 7 bases, with 9 bases remaining between them. This chain's CDR3 is CASSYRTLNSPLHF. DNA of the CDR3: TGTGCCAGCAGTTACCGGACTTTGAATTCACCCCTCCACTTT.

This clonotype was counted between two and nine times. The V and J genes are TRBV6-2 or TRBV6-3 and TRBJ1-5; D is perhaps TRBD1 (5 bases). Between the trimmed V and J ends, which lost 10 bases and 6 bases, there was a span of 19 bases. The CDR3 sequence is 14 residues long. Per germline, CDR1 MNHEY and CDR2 SVGEGT. Written as DNA, the CDR3 is TGTGCCACCAAAACGGGACGGGATGGTCAGCCCCAGCATTTT. This gives the protein CATKTGRDGQPQHF.

This rearrangement joins TRBV7-2 to TRBJ2-3; the D gene is possibly TRBD2 (6 bases). The CDR3 runs to 14 residues. V dropped 10 bases and J dropped 0 bases, with 14 bases sitting between them. The germline CDR1 and CDR2 sequences are SGHTA and FQGNSA. For the CDR3, the DNA is TGTGCCACCCTCCCGGGGAGGAGCACAGATACGCAGTATTTT. Protein sequence: CATLPGRSTDTQYF.

V is TRBV24-1 and J is TRBJ2-6, with D uncertain. V lost 5 bases and J 2 bases, leaving 0 bases between the germline ends. The CDR3 has 12 residues. Germline-derived CDR1 and CDR2 are KGHDR and SFDVKD. The CDR3 DNA is TGTGCCACCAGTGCTGGGGCCAACGTCCTGACTTTC. Translation: CATSAGANVLTF.

The gene calls are TRBV28 and TRBJ2-7, with a tentative D call TRBD1 (7 bases). Trimming cost V 3 bases and J 0 bases, with 12 bases left between them. CDR3 length: 15 amino acids. Germline loops: CDR1 MDHEN, CDR2 SYDVKM. The CDR3 is CASSLRQGGSYEQYF. The CDR3 DNA reads as TGTGCCAGCAGTTTGCGCCAGGGGGGCTCCTACGAGCAGTACTTC. Combining the CDR3 with reference TRBV28 and TRBJ2-7 gives the whole variable domain DVKVTQSSRYLVKRTGEKVFLECVQDMDHENMFWYRQDPGLGLRLIYFSYDVKMKEKGDIPEGYSVSREKKERFSLILESASTNQTSMYLCASSLRQGGSYEQYFGPGTRLTVT.

Ten or more counts support this clonotype. This rearrangement joins TRBV12-3 or TRBV12-4 to TRBJ1-1; 8 bases fit TRBD1. The length of the CDR3 is 16 residues. The V and J ends lost 1 base and 11 bases, in that order; junction bases with no gene match: 15. The DNA for the CDR3 is TGTGCCAGCAGTTTAGGGGGGCTCGGACAGGGTGGCGTTGCTTTCTTT. Translated, it gives CASSLGGLGQGGVAFF.

This sequence joins TRBV15 and TRBJ1-1; D is perhaps TRBD1 (6 bases). Germline CDR1 LNHNV, CDR2 YYDKDF (reference sequence). This CDR3 contains 14 residues. V lost 3 bases and J 1 base, leaving 9 bases between the germline ends. DNA for the CDR3: TGTGCCACCAGCAGCGGACAGCCGAACACTGAAGCTTTCTTT. This gives the protein CATSSGQPNTEAFF.

As for this clonotype: At one boundary the junction diverges from the germline segment, which might be a read error. The chain has TRBV4-1 and TRBJ2-5; D is possibly TRBD1 (6 bases). The CDR3 consists of 15 residues. Germline V gene data show CDR1 as MGHRA and CDR2 as YSYEKL. The CDR3 region has the DNA TGTGCCAGCAGCCTTGCAGGGGCAATCGGGGAGACCCAGTACTTC. This codes for CASSLAGAIGETQYF.

For the CDR3, the DNA is TGCGCCAGCAGCTGGATACAGGGGTCCCATCACAATGAGCAGTTCTTC. Translation: CASSWIQGSHHNEQFF. The chain couples TRBV5-1 to TRBJ2-1; the match to TRBD1 covers 7 bases. The trim removed 3 bases at V and 5 bases at J, leaving 11 bases unmatched. CDR3 length equals 16 residues. Germline V lookup: CDR1 SGHRS, CDR2 YFSETQ.

Only a few counts were recorded for this clonotype. The V call is TRBV29-1, the J call TRBJ1-2; no clear D. In germline, CDR1 is SQVTM, CDR2 ANQGSEA. This CDR3 contains 12 residues. The CDR3 DNA reads TGCAGTGCCTCCGGGCCGAGGTATGGCTACACCTTC. It yields the protein CSASGPRYGYTF. Combining the CDR3 with reference TRBV29-1 and TRBJ1-2 gives the whole variable domain SAVISQKPSRDICQRGTSLTIQCQVDSQVTMMFWYRQQPGQSLTLIATANQGSEATYESGFVIDKFPISRPNLTFSTLTVSNMSPEDSSIYLCSASGPRYGYTFGSGTRLTVV.

This rearrangement joins TRBV6-5 to TRBJ1-2, with D unresolved. The CDR3 is 13 amino acids. Trimming took off 5 bases at V and 4 bases at J, with 11 bases between the two ends. Germline V CDR1 and CDR2: MNHEY, SVGAGI. The CDR3, as DNA: TGTGCCAGCAGTAACCGGCGCAGCTATGGCTACACCTTC. It yields the protein CASSNRRSYGYTF.

This clonotype has a count of ten or more. The V and J genes are TRBV7-8 and TRBJ2-1; perhaps TRBD2 as D (5 bases). V lost 8 bases, J lost 9 bases, and 14 bases lay in between. This CDR3 spans 12 amino acids. Germline V gene data show CDR1 as SGHVS and CDR2 as FQNEAQ. The CDR3: CASRSGLAEQFF. CDR3 nucleotides: TGTGCCAGCCGCTCGGGGTTAGCTGAGCAGTTCTTC.

A single count supports this clonotype. This may be a read error, as it is one base from a much larger clone. This chain links TRBV7-2 with TRBJ2-5, with 7 bases lining up with TRBD2. Germline assignment: CDR1 SGHTA and CDR2 FQGNSA. V shed 1 base and J 9 bases; nucleotides not matched to a gene: 8. The CDR3 spans 14 residues. The CDR3 coding sequence is TGTGCCAGCAGCTTAGTGGACCTCCGGGAGGCCCAGTACTTC. It translates to CASSLVDLREAQYF. The variable domain in full, completed from reference TRBV7-2 and TRBJ2-5, reads GAGVSQSPSNKVTEKGKDVELRCDPISGHTALYWYRQSLGQGLEFLIYFQGNSAPDKSGLPSDRFSAERTGGSVSTLTIQRTQQEDSAVYLCASSLVDLREAQYFGPGTRLLVL.

V gene TRBV12-3 or TRBV12-4 combines with J gene TRBJ2-1, with D hard to call. Trimming cost V 5 bases and J 8 bases, with 13 bases left between them. The CDR3 totals 13 residues. This CDR3 reads CASSPRRRDEQFF. The CDR3 DNA follows: TGTGCCAGCAGTCCCCGACGACGCGATGAGCAGTTCTTC.

The chain couples TRBV11-2 to TRBJ2-1; TRBD1 aligns across 8 bases. With V trimmed by 3 bases and J by 9 bases, 7 bases remained unmatched. Germline CDR1 reads SGHAT; CDR2 reads FQNNGV. This CDR3 is 14 amino acids long. The CDR3 DNA reads TGTGCCAGCAGCTTGCCTAACAGGGGGGTTGAGCAGTTCTTC. As protein: CASSLPNRGVEQFF.

A few counts support this clonotype. This rearrangement joins TRBV7-8 to TRBJ1-1, with D perhaps TRBD1 (5 bases). Trimming shortened V by 5 bases and J by 5 bases, and 15 bases separated the two germline ends. The germline CDR1 and CDR2 sequences are SGHVS and FQNEAQ. The CDR3 loop spans 14 amino acids. CDR3 sequence: CASSPGTLRTEAFF. In nucleotides, the CDR3 is TGTGCCAGCAGCCCCGGGACGTTGAGGACTGAAGCTTTCTTT.